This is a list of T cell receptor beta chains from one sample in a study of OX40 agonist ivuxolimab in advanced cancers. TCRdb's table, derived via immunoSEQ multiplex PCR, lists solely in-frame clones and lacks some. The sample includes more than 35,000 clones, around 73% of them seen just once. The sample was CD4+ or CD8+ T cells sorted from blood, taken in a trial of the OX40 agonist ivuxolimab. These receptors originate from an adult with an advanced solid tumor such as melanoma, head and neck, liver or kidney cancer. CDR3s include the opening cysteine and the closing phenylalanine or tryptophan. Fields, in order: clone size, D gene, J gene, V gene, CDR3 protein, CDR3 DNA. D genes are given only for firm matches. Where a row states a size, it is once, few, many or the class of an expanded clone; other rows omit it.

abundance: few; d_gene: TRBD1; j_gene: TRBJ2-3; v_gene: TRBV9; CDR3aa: CASSPYTGATDTQYF; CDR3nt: TGTGCCAGCAGCCCTTATACAGGGGCCACAGATACGCAGTATTTT
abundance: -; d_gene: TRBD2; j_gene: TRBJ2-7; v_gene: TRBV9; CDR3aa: CASSVTSGGAYEQYF; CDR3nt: TGTGCCAGCAGCGTGACTAGCGGGGGGGCCTACGAGCAGTACTTC
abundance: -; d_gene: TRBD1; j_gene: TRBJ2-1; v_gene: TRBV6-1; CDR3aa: CASRVGQATYNEQFF; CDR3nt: TGTGCCAGCAGGGTGGGACAGGCCACCTACAATGAGCAGTTCTTC
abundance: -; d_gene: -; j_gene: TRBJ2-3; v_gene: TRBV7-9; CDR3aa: CASSLGARGADTQYF; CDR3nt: TGTGCCAGCAGCTTAGGGGCGAGGGGTGCAGATACGCAGTATTTT
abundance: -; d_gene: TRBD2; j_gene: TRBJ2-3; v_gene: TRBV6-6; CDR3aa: CASSYSGLVSDTQYF; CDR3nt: TGTGCCAGCAGTTACTCGGGACTAGTGTCAGATACGCAGTATTTT
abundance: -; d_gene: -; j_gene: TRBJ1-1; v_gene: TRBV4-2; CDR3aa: CASSPTGKTEAFF; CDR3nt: TGTGCCAGCAGCCCTACAGGGAAAACTGAAGCTTTCTTT
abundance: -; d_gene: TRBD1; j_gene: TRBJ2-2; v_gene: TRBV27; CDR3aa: CASSIGQGGELFF; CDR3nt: TGTGCCAGCAGTATAGGACAGGGCGGGGAGCTGTTTTTT
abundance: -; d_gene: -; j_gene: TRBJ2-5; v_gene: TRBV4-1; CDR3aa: CASSQATGLPQETQYF; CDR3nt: TGCGCCAGCAGCCAAGCTACAGGCTTACCTCAAGAGACCCAGTACTTC
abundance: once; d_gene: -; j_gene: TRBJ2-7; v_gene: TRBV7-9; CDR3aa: CASSSRDLGLDYEQYF; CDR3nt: TGTGCCAGCAGCTCTAGGGATTTGGGCCTGGACTACGAGCAGTACTTC
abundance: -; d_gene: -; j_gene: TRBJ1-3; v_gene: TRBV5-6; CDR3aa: CASSLAAADNTIYF; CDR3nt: TGTGCCAGCAGCTTGGCGGCAGCCGATAACACCATATATTTT
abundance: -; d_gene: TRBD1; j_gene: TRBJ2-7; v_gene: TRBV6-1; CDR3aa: CASSVQTGSGSSYEQYF; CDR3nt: TGTGCCAGCAGTGTCCAGACAGGGTCGGGGAGCTCCTACGAGCAGTACTTC
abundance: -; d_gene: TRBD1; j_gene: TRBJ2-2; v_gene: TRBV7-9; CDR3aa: CASRAGQGAIGELFF; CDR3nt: TGTGCCAGCAGAGCGGGACAGGGGGCAATCGGGGAGCTGTTTTTT
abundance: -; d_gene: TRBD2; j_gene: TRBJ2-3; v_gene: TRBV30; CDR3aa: CAWSGGTSGTDTQYF; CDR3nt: TGTGCCTGGAGCGGAGGAACTAGCGGCACAGATACGCAGTATTTT
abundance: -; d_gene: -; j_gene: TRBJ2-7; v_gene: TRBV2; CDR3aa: CASSDLYSYEQYF; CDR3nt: TGTGCCAGCAGTGACTTATACTCCTACGAGCAGTACTTC
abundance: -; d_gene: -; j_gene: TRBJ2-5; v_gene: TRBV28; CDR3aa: CASSSPITSLGETQYF; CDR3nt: TGTGCCAGCAGTTCGCCGATAACTTCTCTGGGAGAGACCCAGTACTTC
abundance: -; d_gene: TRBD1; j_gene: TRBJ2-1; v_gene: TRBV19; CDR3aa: CASSIGTGVNEQFF; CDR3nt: TGTGCCAGTAGTATCGGGACAGGAGTCAATGAGCAGTTCTTC
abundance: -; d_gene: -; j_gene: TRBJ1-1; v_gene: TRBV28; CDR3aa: CASRPTESNTEAFF; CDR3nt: TGTGCCAGCAGGCCGACAGAATCGAACACTGAAGCTTTCTTT
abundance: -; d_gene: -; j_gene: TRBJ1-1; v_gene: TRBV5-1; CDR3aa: CASSFSGSPNTEAFF; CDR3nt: TGCGCCAGCAGCTTTTCCGGGTCTCCGAACACTGAAGCTTTCTTT
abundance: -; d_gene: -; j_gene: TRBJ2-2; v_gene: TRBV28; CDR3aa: CASSLGVGELFF; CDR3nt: TGTGCCAGCAGCCTCGGGGTGGGGGAGCTGTTTTTT
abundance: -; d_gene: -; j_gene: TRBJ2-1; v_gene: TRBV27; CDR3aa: CASSYQPADEQFF; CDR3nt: TGTGCCAGCAGTTACCAGCCGGCGGATGAGCAGTTCTTC
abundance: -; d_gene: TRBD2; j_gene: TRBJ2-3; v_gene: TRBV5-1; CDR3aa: CASSSTSGPKAGTDTQYF; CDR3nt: TGCGCCAGCAGCTCGACTAGCGGGCCAAAGGCAGGCACAGATACGCAGTATTTT
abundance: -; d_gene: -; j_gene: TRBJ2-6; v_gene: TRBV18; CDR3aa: CASSPGGSGANVLTF; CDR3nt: TGTGCCAGCTCACCCGGGGGCTCTGGGGCCAACGTCCTGACTTTC
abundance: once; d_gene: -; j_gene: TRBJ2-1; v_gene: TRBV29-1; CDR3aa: CSVLQGVVQFF; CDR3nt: TGCAGCGTCCTACAAGGAGTTGTGCAGTTCTTC
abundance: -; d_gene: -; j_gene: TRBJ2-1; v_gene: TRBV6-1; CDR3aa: CASSALTLSGAYNEQFF; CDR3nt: TGTGCCAGCAGTGCCCTAACCCTAAGCGGTGCATACAATGAGCAGTTCTTC
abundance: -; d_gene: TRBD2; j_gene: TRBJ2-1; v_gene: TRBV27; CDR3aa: CASSSGTSGKRGQFF; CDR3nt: TGTGCCAGCAGTTCTGGGACTAGCGGGAAGAGGGGACAGTTCTTC
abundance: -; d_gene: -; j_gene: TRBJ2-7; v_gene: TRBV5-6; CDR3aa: CASSYTGEAYYEQYF; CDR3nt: TGTGCCAGCAGCTACACAGGGGAGGCCTACTACGAGCAGTACTTC
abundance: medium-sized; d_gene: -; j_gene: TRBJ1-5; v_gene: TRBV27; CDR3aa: CASSLKAGNQPQHF; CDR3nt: TGTGCCAGCAGTTTAAAGGCAGGGAATCAGCCCCAGCATTTT
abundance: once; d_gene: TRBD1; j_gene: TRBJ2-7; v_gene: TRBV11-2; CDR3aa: CASSLDQGAEYEQYF; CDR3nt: TGTGCCAGCAGCTTAGACCAGGGGGCTGAGTACGAGCAGTACTTC
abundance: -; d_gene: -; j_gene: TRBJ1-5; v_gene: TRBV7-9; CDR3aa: CASSLGGVNQPQHF; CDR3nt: TGTGCCAGCAGCTTAGGGGGGGTCAATCAGCCCCAGCATTTT
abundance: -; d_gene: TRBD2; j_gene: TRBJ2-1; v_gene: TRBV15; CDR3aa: CATSREVAGGGNEQFF; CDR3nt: TGTGCCACCAGCAGAGAAGTGGCGGGAGGGGGCAATGAGCAGTTCTTC
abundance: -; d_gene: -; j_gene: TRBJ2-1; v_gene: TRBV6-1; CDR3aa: CASSEDPLSGSGYNEQFF; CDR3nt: TGTGCCAGCAGTGAGGACCCCTTATCGGGTAGCGGTTACAATGAGCAGTTCTTC
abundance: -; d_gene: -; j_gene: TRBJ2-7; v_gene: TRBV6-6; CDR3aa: CASSDDIYEQYF; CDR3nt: TGTGCCAGCAGTGATGACATCTACGAGCAGTACTTC
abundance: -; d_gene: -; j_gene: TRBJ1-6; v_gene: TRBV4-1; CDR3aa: CASSQYSGTPLHF; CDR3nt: TGCGCCAGCAGCCAATACAGTGGCACGCCCCTCCACTTT
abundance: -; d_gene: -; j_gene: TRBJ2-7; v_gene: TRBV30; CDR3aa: CAWSDTSYEQYF; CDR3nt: TGTGCCTGGAGTGACACCAGTTACGAGCAGTACTTC
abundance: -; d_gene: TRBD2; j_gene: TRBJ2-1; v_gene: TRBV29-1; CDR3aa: CSVAGGGFGRNEQFF; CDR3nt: TGCAGCGTCGCTGGCGGGGGTTTCGGACGCAATGAGCAGTTCTTC
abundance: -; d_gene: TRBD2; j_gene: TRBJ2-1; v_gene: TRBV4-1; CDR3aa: CASSLSSGGGNEQFF; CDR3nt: TGCGCCAGCAGCCTGTCTAGCGGGGGTGGGAATGAGCAGTTCTTC
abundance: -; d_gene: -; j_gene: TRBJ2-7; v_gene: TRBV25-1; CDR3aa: CASSDAFVYEQYF; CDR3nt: TGTGCCAGCAGTGACGCTTTTGTCTACGAGCAGTACTTC